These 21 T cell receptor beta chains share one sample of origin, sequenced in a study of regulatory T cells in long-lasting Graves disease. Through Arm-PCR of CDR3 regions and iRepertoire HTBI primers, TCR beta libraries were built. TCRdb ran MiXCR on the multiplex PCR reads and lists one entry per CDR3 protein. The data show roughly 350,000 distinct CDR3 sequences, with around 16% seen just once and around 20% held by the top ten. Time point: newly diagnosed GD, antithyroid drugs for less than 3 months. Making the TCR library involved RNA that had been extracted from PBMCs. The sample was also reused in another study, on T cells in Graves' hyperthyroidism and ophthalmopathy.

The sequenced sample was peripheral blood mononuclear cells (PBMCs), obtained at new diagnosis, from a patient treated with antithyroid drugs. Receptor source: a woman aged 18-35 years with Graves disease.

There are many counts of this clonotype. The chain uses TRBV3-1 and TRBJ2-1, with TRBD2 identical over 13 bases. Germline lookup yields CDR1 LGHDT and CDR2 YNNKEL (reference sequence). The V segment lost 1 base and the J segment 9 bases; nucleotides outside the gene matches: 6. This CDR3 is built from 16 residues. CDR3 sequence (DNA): TGTGCCAGCAGCCAAGGAACTAGCGGGGGGGTTTTTGAGCAGTTCTTC. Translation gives CASSQGTSGGVFEQFF.

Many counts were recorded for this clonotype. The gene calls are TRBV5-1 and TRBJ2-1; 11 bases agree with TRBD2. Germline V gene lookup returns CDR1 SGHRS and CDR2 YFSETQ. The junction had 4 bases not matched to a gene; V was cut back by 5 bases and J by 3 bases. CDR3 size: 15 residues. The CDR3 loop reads CASRLAGGRYNEQFF. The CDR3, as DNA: TGCGCCAGCAGGTTAGCGGGAGGGCGCTACAATGAGCAGTTCTTC.

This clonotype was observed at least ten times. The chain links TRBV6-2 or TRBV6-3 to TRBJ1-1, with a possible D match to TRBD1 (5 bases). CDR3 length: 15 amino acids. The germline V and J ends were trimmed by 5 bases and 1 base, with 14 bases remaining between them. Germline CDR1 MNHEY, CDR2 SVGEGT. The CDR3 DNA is TGTGCCAGCAGTGCCCCGGCGGGGGGGAACACTGAAGCTTTCTTT. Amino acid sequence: CASSAPAGGNTEAFF.

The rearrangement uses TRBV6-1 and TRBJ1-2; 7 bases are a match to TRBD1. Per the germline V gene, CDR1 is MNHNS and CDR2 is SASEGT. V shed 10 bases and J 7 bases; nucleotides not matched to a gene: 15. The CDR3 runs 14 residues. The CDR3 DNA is TGTGCCACTACCCAGGGAGGGGGCTTGAGTGGCTACACCTTC. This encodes CATTQGGGLSGYTF.

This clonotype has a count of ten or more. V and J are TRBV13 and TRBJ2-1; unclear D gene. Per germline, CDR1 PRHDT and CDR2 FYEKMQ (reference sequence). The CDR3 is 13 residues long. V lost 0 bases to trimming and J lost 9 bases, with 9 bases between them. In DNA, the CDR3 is TGTGCCAGCAGCTTAGGCGGTACCAGTGAGCAGTTCTTC. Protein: CASSLGGTSEQFF.

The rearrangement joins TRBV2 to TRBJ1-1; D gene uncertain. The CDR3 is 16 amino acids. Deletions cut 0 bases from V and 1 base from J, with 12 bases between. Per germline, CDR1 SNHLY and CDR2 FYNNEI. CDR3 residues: CASSEAFYGRNTEAFF. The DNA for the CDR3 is TGTGCCAGCAGTGAAGCCTTCTACGGGAGGAACACTGAAGCTTTCTTT.

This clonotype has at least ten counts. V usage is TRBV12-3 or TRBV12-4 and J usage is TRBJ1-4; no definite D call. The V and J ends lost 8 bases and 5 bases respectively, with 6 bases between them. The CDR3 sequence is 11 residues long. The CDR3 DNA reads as TGTGCCAGCGGGGAGAATGAAAAACTGTTTTTT. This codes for CASGENEKLFF.

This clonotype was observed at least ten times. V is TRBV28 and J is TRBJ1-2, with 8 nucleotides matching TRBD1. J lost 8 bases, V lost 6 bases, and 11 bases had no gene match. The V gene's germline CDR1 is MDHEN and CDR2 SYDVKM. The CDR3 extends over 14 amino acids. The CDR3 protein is CASRVPDRVSGYTF. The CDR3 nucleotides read TGTGCCAGCAGGGTACCGGACAGGGTTTCAGGCTACACCTTC.

CDR3 residues: CSARGGSGGYEQYF. As DNA, the CDR3 is TGCAGCGCCCGCGGGGGGAGCGGGGGATACGAGCAGTACTTC. The V call is TRBV29-1, the J call TRBJ2-7; 8 bases align to TRBD2. Trimming at V came to 7 bases and at J to 4 bases, leaving 12 bases not matched to a gene. This CDR3 has 14 amino acids. Per the germline V gene, CDR1 is SQVTM and CDR2 is ANQGSEA.

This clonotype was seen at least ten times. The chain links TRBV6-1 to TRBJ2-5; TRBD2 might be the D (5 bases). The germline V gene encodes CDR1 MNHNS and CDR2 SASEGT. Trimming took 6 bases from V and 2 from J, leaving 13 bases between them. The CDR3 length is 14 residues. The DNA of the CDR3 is TGTGCCAGCAGCCGATCGCCGGGGCAAGAGACCCAGTACTTC. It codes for CASSRSPGQETQYF.

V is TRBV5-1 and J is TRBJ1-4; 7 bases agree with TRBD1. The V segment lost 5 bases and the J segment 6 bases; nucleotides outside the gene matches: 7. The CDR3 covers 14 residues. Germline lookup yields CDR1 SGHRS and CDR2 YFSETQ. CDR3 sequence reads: CASSSDRSHEKLFF. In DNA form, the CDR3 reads TGCGCCAGCAGTTCGGACAGGAGCCATGAAAAACTGTTTTTT.

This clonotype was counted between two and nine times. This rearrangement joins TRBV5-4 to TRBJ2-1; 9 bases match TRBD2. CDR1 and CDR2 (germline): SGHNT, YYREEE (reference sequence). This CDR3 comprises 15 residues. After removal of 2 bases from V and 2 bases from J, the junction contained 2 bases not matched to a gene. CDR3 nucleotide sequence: TGTGCCAGCAGCTTTGGCGGGAGGGCCTACAATGAGCAGTTCTTC. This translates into CASSFGGRAYNEQFF.

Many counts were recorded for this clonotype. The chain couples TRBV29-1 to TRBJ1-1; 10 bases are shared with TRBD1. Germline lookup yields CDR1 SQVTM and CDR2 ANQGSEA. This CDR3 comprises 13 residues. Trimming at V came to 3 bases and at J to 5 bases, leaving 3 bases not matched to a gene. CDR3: CSVDWDRGTEAFF. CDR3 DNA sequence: TGCAGCGTTGACTGGGACAGGGGAACTGAAGCTTTCTTT.

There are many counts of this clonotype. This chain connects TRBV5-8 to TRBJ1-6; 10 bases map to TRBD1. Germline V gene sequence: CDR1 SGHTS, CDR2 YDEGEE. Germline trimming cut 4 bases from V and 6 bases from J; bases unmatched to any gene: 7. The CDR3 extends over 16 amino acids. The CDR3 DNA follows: TGTGCCAGCAGCAAGTGGACAGGGGGTACTAATTCACCCCTCCACTTT. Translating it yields CASSKWTGGTNSPLHF.

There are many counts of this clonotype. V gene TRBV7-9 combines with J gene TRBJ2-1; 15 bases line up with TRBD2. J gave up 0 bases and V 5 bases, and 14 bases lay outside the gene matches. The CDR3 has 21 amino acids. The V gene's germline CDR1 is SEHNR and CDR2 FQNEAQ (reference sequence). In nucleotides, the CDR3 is TGTGCCAGCAGCGGCACCGGGACTAGCGGGGGGACGAAACGCTCCTACAATGAGCAGTTCTTC. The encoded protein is CASSGTGTSGGTKRSYNEQFF.

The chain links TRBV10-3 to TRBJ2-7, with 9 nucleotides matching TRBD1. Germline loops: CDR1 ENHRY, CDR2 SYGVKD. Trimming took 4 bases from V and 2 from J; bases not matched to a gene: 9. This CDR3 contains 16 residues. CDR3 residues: CAISAGSGQGAYEQYF. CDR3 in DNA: TGTGCCATCAGTGCGGGTTCGGGACAGGGCGCCTACGAGCAGTACTTC.

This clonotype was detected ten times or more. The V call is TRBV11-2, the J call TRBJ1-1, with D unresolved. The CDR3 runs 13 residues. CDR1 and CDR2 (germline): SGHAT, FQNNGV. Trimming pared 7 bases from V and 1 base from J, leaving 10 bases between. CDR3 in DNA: TGTGCCAGCAAGAAAGAAAGGAACACTGAAGCTTTCTTT. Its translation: CASKKERNTEAFF.

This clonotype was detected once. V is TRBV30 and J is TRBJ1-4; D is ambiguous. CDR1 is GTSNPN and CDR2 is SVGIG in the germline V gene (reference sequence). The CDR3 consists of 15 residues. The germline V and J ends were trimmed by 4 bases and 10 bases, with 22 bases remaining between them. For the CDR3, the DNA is TGTGCCTGGACCCCAGCAATTCCCGGTAGTGTAAAACTGTTTTTT. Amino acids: CAWTPAIPGSVKLFF.

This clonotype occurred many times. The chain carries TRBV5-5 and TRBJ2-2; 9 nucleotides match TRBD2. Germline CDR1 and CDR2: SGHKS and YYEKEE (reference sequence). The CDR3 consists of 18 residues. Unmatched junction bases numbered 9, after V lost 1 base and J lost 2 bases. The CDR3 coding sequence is TGTGCCAGCAGCTTGATCGGTGGCGGGGGGGCCAACACCGGGGAGCTGTTTTTT. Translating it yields CASSLIGGGGANTGELFF.

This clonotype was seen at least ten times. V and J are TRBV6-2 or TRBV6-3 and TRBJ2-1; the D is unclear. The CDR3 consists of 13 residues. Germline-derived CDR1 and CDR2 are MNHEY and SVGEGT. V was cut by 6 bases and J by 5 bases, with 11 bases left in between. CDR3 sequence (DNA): TGTGCCAGCAGGCCCGAAGGTGACAATGAGCAGTTCTTC. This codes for CASRPEGDNEQFF.

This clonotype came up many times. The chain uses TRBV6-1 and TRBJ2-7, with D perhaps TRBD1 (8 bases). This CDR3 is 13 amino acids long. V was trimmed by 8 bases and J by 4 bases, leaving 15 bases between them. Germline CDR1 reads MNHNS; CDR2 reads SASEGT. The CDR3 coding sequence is TGTGCCAGCGGGAGGGACAGGAGATACGAGCAGTACTTC. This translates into CASGRDRRYEQYF.